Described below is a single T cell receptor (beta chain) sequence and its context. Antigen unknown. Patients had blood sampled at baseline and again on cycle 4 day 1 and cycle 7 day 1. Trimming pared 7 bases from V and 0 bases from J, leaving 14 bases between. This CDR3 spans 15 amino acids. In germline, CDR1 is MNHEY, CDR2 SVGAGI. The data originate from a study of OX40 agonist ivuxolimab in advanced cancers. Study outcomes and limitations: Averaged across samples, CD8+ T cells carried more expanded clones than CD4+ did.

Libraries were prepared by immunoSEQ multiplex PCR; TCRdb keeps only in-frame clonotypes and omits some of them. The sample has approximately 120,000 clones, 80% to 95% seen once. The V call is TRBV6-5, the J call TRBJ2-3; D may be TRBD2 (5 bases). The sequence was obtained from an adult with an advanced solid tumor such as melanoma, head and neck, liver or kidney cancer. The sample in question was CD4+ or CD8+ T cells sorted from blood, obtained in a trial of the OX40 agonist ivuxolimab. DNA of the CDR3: TGTGCCAGCAATATTCGGGATTTGAGCACAGATACGCAGTATTTT. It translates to CASNIRDLSTDTQYF.